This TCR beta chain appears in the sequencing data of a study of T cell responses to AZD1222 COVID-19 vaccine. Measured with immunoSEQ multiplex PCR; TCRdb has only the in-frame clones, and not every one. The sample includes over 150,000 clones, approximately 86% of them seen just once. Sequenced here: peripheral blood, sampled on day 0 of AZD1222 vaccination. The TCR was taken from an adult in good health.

CDR3: CASSTDRQGNGNTIYF. The CDR3 DNA is TGTGCCAGTAGTACCGATCGACAGGGGAATGGAAACACCATATATTTT. The rearrangement joins TRBV19 to TRBJ1-3; 8 nucleotides agree with TRBD1. The CDR3 consists of 16 residues. Germline V gene data show CDR1 as LNHDA and CDR2 as SQIVND (reference sequence). Losses at the gene ends were 4 bases for V and 3 bases for J; bases not matched to a gene: 8. Supplemented by reference TRBV19 and TRBJ1-3, the full variable domain reads DGGITQSPKYLFRKEGQNVTLSCEQNLNHDAMYWYRQDPGQGLRLIYYSQIVNDFQKGDIAEGYSVSREKKESFPLTVTSAQKNPTAFYLCASSTDRQGNGNTIYFGEGSWLTVV.